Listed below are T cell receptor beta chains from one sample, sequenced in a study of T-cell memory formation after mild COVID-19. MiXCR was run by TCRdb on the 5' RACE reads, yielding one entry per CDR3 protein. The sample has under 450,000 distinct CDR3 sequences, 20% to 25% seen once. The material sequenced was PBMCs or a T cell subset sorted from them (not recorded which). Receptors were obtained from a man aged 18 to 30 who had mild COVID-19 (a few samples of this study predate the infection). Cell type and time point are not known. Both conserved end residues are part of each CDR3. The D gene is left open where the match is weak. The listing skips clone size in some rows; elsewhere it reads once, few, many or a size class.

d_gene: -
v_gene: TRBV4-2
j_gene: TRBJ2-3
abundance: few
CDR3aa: CASSPGASSTDTQYF
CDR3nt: TGTGCCAGCAGCCCCGGGGCTAGCAGCACAGATACGCAGTATTTT

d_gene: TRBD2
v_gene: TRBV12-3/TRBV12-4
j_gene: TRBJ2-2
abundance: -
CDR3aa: CASNPLAGYTGELFF
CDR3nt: TGTGCCAGCAACCCACTAGCGGGATACACCGGGGAGCTGTTTTTT

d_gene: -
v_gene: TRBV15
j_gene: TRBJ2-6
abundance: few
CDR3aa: CATSTHGAAGANVLTF
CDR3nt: TGTGCCACCAGCACCCATGGGGCGGCTGGGGCCAACGTCCTGACTTTC

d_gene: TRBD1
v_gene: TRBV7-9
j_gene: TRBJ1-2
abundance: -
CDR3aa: CASSSSGQGYYGYTF
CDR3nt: TGTGCCAGCAGCTCGTCTGGACAGGGATATTATGGCTACACCTTC

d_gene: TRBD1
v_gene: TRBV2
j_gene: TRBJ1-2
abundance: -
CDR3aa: CASSEGVGTGIQYTF
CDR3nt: TGTGCCAGCAGTGAGGGGGTCGGGACAGGGATCCAGTACACCTTC

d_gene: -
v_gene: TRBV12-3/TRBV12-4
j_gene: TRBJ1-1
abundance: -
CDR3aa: CASSLGGAFF
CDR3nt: TGTGCCAGCAGTTTAGGGGGAGCTTTCTTT

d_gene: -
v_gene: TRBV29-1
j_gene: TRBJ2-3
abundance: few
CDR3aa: CSVEEGRRPGLF
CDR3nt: TGCAGCGTTGAAGAAGGAAGGCGTCCAGGGCTCTTT

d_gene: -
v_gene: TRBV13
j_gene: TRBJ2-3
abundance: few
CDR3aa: CASSHDREAGAPTDTQYF
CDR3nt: TGTGCCAGCAGCCATGACAGGGAAGCGGGAGCACCCACAGATACGCAGTATTTT

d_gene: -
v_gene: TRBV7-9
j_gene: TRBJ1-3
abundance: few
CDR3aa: CASSNRQTYSGNTIYF
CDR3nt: TGTGCCAGCAGCAATCGACAGACTTACTCTGGAAACACCATATATTTT

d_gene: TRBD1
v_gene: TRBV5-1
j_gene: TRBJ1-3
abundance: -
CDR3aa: CASGQGNGNTIYF
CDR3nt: TGCGCCAGCGGACAGGGAAATGGAAACACCATATATTTT

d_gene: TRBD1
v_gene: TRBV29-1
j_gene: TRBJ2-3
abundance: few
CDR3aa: CSVVRDRASDTQYF
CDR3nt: TGCAGCGTTGTCCGGGACAGGGCCTCAGATACGCAGTATTTT

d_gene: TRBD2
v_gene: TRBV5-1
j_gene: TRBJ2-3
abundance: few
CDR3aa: CASSFLAGDSDTQYF
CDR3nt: TGCGCCAGCAGCTTTTTAGCGGGGGATTCAGATACGCAGTATTTT

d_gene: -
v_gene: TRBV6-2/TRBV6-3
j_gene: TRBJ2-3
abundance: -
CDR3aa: CASSTPGPDTQYF
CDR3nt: TGTGCCAGCAGTACCCCGGGACCAGATACGCAGTATTTT

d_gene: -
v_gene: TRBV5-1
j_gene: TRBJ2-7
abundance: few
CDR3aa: CASNWGPTAHEQYF
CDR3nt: TGCGCCAGCAACTGGGGACCCACGGCCCACGAGCAGTACTTC

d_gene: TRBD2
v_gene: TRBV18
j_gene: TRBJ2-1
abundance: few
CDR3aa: CASSQSGGSSYNEQFF
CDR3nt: TGTGCCAGCTCCCAAAGCGGGGGGAGCTCCTACAATGAGCAGTTCTTC

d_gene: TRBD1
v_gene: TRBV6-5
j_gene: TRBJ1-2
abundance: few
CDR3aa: CASSQDRVRYGYTF
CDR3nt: TGTGCCAGCAGCCAGGACAGGGTACGCTATGGCTACACCTTC

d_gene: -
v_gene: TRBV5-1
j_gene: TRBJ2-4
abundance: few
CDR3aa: CASSLGGADLNIQYF
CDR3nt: TGCGCCAGCAGCTTGGGAGGGGCCGACCTCAACATTCAGTACTTC

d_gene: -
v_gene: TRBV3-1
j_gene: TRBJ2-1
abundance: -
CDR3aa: CASSQVAWAEFF
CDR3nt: TGTGCCAGCAGCCAAGTCGCGTGGGCGGAGTTCTTC

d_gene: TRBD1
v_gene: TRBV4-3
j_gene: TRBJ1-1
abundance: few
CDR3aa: CASSQTGKVGAFF
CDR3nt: TGCGCCAGCAGCCAGACAGGGAAAGTGGGGGCTTTCTTT

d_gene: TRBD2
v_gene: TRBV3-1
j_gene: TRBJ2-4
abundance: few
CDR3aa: CASSHGPGLAGYQYF
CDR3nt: TGTGCCAGCAGCCATGGACCGGGACTAGCGGGGTATCAGTACTTC

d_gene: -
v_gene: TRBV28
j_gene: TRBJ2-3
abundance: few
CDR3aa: CASSFRDRTDTQYF
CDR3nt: TGTGCCAGCAGCTTTAGAGACCGGACAGATACGCAGTATTTT

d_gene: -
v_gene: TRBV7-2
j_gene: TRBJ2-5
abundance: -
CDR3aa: CASRDGGAAGGQYF
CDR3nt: TGTGCCAGCAGGGATGGGGGGGCCGCCGGCGGCCAGTACTTC

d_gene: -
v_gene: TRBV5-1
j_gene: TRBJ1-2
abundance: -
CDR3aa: CASSLMDTSYGYTF
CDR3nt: TGCGCCAGCAGCTTGATGGACACTTCTTATGGCTACACCTTC

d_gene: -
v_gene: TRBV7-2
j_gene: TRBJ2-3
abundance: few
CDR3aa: CASSPRAGGDTQYF
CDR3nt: TGTGCCAGCAGCCCCCGGGCGGGCGGGGATACGCAGTATTTT

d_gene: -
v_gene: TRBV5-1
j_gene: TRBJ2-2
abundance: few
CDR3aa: CASSESRDPRTGELFF
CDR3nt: TGCGCCAGCAGCGAAAGCCGGGACCCAAGGACCGGGGAGCTGTTTTTT

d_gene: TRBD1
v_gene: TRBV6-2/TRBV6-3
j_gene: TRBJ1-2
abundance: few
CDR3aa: CASSPGGWGAGYTF
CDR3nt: TGTGCCAGCAGCCCAGGGGGCTGGGGTGCTGGCTACACCTTC

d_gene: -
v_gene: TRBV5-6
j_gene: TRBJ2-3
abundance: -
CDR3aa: CASSLTGDIGTDTQYF
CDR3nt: TGTGCCAGCAGCTTGACGGGGGACATAGGCACAGATACGCAGTATTTT

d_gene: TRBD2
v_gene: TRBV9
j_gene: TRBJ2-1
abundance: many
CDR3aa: CASSYVAGASYNEQFF
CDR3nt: TGTGCCAGCAGCTACGTAGCGGGGGCCTCATACAATGAGCAGTTCTTC

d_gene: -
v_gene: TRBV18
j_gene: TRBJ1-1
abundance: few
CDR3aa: CASSPMTGEAFF
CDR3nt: TGTGCCAGCTCACCAATGACAGGTGAAGCTTTCTTT

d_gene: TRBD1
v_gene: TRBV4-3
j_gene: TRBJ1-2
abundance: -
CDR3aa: CASSQTGTGFRYGYTF
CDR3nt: TGCGCCAGCAGCCAGACCGGGACAGGGTTTCGCTATGGCTACACCTTC

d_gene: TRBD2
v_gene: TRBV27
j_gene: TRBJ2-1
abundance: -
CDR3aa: CASSSGTSHEQFF
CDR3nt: TGTGCCAGCAGCTCCGGGACTAGCCATGAGCAGTTCTTC

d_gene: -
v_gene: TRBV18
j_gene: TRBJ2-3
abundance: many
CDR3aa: CASSPPVVSTDTQYF
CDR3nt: TGTGCCAGCTCACCACCGGTCGTTTCCACAGATACGCAGTATTTT

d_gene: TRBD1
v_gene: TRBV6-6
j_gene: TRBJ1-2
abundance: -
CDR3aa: CASRQDRTYYGYTF
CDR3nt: TGTGCCAGCAGGCAGGACAGGACTTACTATGGCTACACCTTC

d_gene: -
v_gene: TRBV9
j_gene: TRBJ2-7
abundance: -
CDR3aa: CASSAQGHEQYF
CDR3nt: TGTGCCAGCAGCGCACAGGGTCACGAGCAGTACTTC

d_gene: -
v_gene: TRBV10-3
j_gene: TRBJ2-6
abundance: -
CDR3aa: CAISRGEEGASGANVLTF
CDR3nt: TGTGCCATCAGCCGCGGGGAGGAGGGTGCCTCTGGGGCCAACGTCCTGACTTTC

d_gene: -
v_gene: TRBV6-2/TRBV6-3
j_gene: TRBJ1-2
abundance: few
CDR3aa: CASSPAGGLNYGYTF
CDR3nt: TGTGCCAGCAGCCCGGCGGGGGGCTTGAACTATGGCTACACCTTC

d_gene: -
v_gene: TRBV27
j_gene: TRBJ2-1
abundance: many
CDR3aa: CASGIGTYYNEQFF
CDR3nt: TGTGCCAGCGGAATCGGGACGTACTACAATGAGCAGTTCTTC

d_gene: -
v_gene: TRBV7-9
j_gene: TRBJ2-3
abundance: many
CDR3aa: CASSLLTLVYTDTQYF
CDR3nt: TGTGCCAGCAGCTTACTGACACTCGTTTACACAGATACGCAGTATTTT

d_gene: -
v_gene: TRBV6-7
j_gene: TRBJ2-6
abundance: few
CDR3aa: CASRPPSGANVLTF
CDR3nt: TGTGCCAGCAGACCCCCCTCTGGGGCCAACGTCCTGACTTTC

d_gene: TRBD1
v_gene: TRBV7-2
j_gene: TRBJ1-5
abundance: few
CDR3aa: CASSWTGAQPQHF
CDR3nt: TGTGCCAGCAGCTGGACAGGGGCTCAGCCCCAGCATTTT

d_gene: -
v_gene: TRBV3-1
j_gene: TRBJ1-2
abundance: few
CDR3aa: CASSQVAQAGYTF
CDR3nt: TGTGCCAGCAGCCAAGTCGCGCAGGCTGGCTACACCTTC

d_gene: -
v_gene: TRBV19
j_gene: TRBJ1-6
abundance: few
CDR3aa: CASSLGADSPLHF
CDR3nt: TGTGCCAGTAGTCTGGGGGCTGATTCACCCCTCCACTTT